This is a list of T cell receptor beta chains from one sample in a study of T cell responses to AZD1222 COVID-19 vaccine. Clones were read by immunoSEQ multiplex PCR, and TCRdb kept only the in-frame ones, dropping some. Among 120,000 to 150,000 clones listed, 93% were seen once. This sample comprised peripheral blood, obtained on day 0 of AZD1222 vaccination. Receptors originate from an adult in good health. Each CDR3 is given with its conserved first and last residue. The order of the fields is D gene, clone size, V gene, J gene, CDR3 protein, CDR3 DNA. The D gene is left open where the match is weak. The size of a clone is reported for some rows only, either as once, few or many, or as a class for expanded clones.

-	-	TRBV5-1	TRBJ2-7	CASSLTAGSYEQYF	TGCGCCAGCAGCTTGACGGCAGGGAGCTACGAGCAGTACTTC
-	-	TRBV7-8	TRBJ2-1	CASSLGVSGESEQFF	TGTGCCAGCAGCTTAGGAGTTTCGGGGGAAAGTGAGCAGTTCTTC
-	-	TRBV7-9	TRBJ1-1	CASSLEGAGEVNTEAFF	TGTGCCAGCAGCTTAGAAGGGGCAGGGGAAGTGAACACTGAAGCTTTCTTT
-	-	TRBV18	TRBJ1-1	CASSPTRNTEAFF	TGTGCCAGCTCACCCACACGGAACACTGAAGCTTTCTTT
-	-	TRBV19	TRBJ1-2	CASSIGRSGGYTF	TGTGCCAGTAGTATCGGGAGGAGCGGGGGCTACACCTTC
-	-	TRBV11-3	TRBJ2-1	CASSFLPGSGSSYNEQFF	TGTGCCAGCAGCTTCCTACCGGGCTCGGGGAGCTCCTACAATGAGCAGTTCTTC
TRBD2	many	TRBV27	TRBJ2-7	CASSLFAGGLEQYF	TGTGCCAGCAGTTTATTTGCGGGAGGGCTCGAGCAGTACTTC
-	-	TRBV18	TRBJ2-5	CASSPSGSYETQYF	TGTGCCAGCTCACCTTCGGGGAGTTACGAGACCCAGTACTTC
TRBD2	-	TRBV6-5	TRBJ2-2	CASSANSGAVGELFF	TGTGCCAGCAGCGCCAATAGCGGGGCGGTCGGGGAGCTGTTTTTT
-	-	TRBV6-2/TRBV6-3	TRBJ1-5	CASSYAGASNQPQHF	TGTGCCAGCAGTTACGCTGGGGCTAGCAATCAGCCCCAGCATTTT
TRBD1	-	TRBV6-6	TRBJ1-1	CASSLAGQGATNTEAFF	TGTGCCAGCAGTCTGGCCGGGCAGGGGGCGACGAACACTGAAGCTTTCTTT
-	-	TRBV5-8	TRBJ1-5	CASSSRLVGNQPQHF	TGTGCCAGCAGCTCCCGACTGGTTGGCAATCAGCCCCAGCATTTT
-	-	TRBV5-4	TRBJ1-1	CASSLGGPGTEAFF	TGTGCCAGCAGCTTGGGGGGGCCGGGAACTGAAGCTTTCTTT
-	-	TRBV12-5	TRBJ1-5	CASGLHQPQHF	TGTGCTAGTGGTTTGCATCAGCCCCAGCATTTT
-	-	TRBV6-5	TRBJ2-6	CASRDGGSGANVLTF	TGTGCCAGCAGGGATGGGGGCTCTGGGGCCAACGTCCTGACTTTC
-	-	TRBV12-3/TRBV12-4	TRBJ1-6	CASGNDSPLHF	TGTGCCAGCGGGAATGATTCACCCCTCCACTTT
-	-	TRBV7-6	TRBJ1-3	CASSLSGVYGNTIYF	TGTGCCAGCAGCTTATCAGGGGTCTACGGAAACACCATATATTTT
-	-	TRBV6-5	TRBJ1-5	CASSDFRSQHF	TGTGCCAGCAGCGACTTCAGATCCCAGCATTTT
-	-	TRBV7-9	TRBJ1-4	CASSLAGTNEKLFF	TGTGCCAGCAGCTTGGCGGGGACTAATGAAAAACTGTTTTTT
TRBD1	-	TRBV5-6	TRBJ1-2	CASSLGTGGKDF	TGTGCCAGCAGCTTGGGGACAGGGGGAAAGGACTTC
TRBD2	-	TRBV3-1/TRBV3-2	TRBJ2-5	CASSQVLWTSGAKETQYF	TGTGCCAGCAGCCAGGTACTTTGGACTAGCGGGGCCAAAGAGACCCAGTACTTC
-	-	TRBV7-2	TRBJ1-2	CAAGLRAGGGYTF	TGTGCCGCAGGTCTGAGGGCCGGGGGAGGCTACACCTTC
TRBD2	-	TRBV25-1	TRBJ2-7	CASSLSGRVYEQYF	TGTGCCAGCAGCCTTAGCGGGAGGGTCTACGAGCAGTACTTC
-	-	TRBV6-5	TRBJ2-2	CASRGGPASVGELFF	TGTGCCAGCAGGGGGGGACCAGCGTCCGTTGGAGAGCTGTTTTTT
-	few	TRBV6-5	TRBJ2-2	CASTRDVWGELFF	TGTGCCAGCACCCGGGACGTCTGGGGGGAGCTGTTTTTT
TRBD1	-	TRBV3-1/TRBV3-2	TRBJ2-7	CASSPQGLYEQYF	TGTGCCAGCAGCCCACAGGGGCTGTACGAGCAGTACTTC
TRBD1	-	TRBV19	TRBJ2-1	CASSIGTGWIF	TGTGCCAGTAGTATTGGGACAGGGTGGATCTTC
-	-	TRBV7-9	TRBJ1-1	CASSLVLGRTEAFF	TGTGCCAGCAGCTTAGTTCTGGGTCGGACTGAAGCTTTCTTT
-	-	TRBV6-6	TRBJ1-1	CASKLEGLNTEAFF	TGTGCCAGCAAACTGGAGGGATTGAACACTGAAGCTTTCTTT
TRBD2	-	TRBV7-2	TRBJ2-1	CASSAHGTSGRNEQFF	TGTGCCAGCAGCGCCCACGGGACTAGCGGGAGAAATGAGCAGTTCTTC
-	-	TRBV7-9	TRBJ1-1	CASSNRNTEAFF	TGTGCCAGCAGTAACAGAAACACTGAAGCTTTCTTT
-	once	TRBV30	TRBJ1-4	CAWAIQGSEKLFF	TGTGCCTGGGCCATTCAGGGAAGTGAAAAACTGTTTTTT
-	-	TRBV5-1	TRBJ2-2	CASSLDGFTGELFF	TGCGCCAGCAGCTTGGACGGTTTCACCGGGGAGCTGTTTTTT
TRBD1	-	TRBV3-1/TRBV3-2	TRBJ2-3	CASSQDGTGSTDTQYF	TGTGCCAGCAGCCAAGACGGGACAGGGAGCACAGATACGCAGTATTTT
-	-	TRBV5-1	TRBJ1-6	CASSSPQGISPESSYNSPLHF	TGCGCCAGCAGCTCCCCCCAGGGAATATCACCAGAGAGCTCCTATAATTCACCCCTCCACTTT
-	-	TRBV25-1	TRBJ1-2	CASSEFAVDGYTF	TGTGCCAGCAGTGAATTTGCTGTGGATGGCTACACCTTC
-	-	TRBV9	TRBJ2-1	CASRDQGAGEQFF	TGTGCCAGCAGGGACCAAGGGGCCGGTGAGCAGTTCTTC
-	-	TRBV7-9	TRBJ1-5	CATQGQNQPQHF	TGTGCCACCCAGGGGCAGAATCAGCCCCAGCATTTT
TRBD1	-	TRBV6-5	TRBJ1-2	CASSPRDRGGYTF	TGTGCCAGCAGCCCCCGGGACAGGGGGGGCTACACCTTC
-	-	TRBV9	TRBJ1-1	CASSAEMGTEAFF	TGTGCCAGCAGCGCCGAAATGGGCACTGAAGCTTTCTTT
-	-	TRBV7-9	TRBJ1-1	CASSPRDLSLGNTEAFF	TGTGCCAGCAGCCCGCGCGATCTTTCATTGGGGAACACTGAAGCTTTCTTT
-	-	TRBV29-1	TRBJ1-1	CSTKQGTMNTEAFF	TGCAGCACCAAACAGGGTACGATGAACACTGAAGCTTTCTTT
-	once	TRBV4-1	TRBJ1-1	CASSQYETANTEAFF	TGCGCCAGCAGCCAATACGAGACAGCAAACACTGAAGCTTTCTTT
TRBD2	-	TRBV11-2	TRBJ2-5	CASRQTSAQETQYF	TGTGCCAGCAGACAAACTAGCGCGCAAGAGACCCAGTACTTC
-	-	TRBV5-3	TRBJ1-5	CARIWVCNQPQHF	TGTGCCAGAATATGGGTCTGCAATCAGCCCCAGCATTTT